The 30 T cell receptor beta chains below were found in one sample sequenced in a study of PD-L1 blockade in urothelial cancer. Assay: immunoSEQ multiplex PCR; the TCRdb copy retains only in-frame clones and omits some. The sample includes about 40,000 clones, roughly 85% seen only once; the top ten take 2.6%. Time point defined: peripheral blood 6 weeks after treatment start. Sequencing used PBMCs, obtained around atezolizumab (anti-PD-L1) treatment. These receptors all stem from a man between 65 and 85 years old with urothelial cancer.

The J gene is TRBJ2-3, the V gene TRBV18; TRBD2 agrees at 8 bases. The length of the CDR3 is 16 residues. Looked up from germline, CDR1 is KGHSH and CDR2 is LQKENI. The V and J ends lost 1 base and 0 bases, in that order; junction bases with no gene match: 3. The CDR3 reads CASSPLAGHSTDTQYF. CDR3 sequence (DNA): TGTGCCAGCTCACCACTAGCGGGGCACAGCACAGATACGCAGTATTTT. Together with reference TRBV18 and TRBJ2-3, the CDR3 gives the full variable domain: NAGVMQNPRHLVRRRGQEARLRCSPMKGHSHVYWYRQLPEEGLKFMVYLQKENIIDESGMPKERFSAEFPKEGPSILRIQQVVRGDSAAYFCASSPLAGHSTDTQYFGPGTRLTVL.

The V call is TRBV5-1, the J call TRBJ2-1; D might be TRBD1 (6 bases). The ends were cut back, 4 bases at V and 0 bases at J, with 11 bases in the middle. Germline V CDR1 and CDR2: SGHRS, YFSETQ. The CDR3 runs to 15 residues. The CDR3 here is CASSPGVDSYNEQFF. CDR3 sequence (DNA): TGCGCCAGCAGCCCAGGGGTAGACTCCTACAATGAGCAGTTCTTC.

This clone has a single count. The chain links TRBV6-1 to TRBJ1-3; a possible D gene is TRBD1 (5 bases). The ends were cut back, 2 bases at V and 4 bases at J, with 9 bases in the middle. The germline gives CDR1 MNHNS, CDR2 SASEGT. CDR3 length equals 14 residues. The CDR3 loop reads CASSEQGTGNTIYF. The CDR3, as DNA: TGTGCCAGCAGTGAACAGGGTACCGGAAACACCATATATTTT.

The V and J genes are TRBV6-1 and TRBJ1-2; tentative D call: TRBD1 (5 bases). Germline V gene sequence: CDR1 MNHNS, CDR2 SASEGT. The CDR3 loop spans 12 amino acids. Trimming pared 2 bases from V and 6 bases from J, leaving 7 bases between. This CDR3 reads CASSERGHGYTF. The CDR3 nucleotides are TGTGCCAGCAGTGAAAGGGGCCATGGCTACACCTTC.

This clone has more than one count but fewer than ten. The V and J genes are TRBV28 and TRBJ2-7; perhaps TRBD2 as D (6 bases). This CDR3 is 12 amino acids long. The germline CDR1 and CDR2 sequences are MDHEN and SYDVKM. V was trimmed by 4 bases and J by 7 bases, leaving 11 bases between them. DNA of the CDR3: TGTGCCAGCAGTTCGGGGGTTCATGAGCAGTACTTC. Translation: CASSSGVHEQYF.

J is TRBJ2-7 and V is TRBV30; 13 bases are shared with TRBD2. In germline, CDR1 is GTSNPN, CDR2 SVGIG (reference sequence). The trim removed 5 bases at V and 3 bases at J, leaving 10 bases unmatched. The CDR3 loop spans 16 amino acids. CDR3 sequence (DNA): TGTGCCTGGTCTGGCACAAGACTAGCGGGAGGCTACGAGCAGTACTTC. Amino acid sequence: CAWSGTRLAGGYEQYF.

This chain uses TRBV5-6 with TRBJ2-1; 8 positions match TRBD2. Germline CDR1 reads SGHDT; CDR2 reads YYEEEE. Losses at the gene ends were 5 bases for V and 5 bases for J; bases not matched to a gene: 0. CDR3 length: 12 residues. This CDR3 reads CASRLADNEQFF. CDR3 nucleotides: TGTGCCAGCAGACTAGCGGACAATGAGCAGTTCTTC.

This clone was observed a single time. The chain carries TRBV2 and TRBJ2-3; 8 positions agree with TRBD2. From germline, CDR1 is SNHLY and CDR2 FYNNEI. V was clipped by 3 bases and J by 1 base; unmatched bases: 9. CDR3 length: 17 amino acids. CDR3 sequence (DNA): TGTGCCAGCAGTGATGGACTAGCTTGGGATCGCACAGATACGCAGTATTTT. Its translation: CASSDGLAWDRTDTQYF.

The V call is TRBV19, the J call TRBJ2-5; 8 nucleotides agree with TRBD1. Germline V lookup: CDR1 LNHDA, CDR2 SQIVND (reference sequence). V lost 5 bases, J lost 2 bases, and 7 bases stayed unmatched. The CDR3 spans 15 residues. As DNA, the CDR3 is TGTGCCAGTAGTTTTCGACAGGGGATTCAAGAGACCCAGTACTTC. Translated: CASSFRQGIQETQYF.

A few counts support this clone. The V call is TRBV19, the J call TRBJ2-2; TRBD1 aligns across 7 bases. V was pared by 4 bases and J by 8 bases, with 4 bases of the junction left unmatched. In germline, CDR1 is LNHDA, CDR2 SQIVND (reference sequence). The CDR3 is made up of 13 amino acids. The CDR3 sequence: CASSTDRAGELFF. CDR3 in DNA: TGTGCCAGTAGTACCGACAGGGCTGGGGAGCTGTTTTTT.

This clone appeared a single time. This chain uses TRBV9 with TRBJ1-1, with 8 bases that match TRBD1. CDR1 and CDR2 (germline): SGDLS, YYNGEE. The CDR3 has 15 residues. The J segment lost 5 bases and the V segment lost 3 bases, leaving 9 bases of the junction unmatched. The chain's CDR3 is CASSETPGGRTEAFF. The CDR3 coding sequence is TGTGCCAGCAGCGAAACCCCAGGGGGCCGAACTGAAGCTTTCTTT. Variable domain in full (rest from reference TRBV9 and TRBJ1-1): DSGVTQTPKHLITATGQRVTLRCSPRSGDLSVYWYQQSLDQGLQFLIQYYNGEERAKGNILERFSAQQFPDLHSELNLSSLELGDSALYFCASSETPGGRTEAFFGQGTRLTVV.

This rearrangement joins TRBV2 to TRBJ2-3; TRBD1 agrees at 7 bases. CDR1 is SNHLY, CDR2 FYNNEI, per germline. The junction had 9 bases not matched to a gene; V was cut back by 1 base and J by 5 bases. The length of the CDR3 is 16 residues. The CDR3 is CASSEGDRVLEDTQYF. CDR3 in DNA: TGTGCCAGCAGTGAAGGGGACAGAGTCTTAGAAGATACGCAGTATTTT.

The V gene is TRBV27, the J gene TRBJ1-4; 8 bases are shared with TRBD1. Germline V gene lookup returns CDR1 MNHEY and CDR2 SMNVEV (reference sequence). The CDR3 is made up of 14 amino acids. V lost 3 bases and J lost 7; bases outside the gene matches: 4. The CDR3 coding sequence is TGTGCCAGCAGTTTCGACAGGGGAAGTGAAAAACTGTTTTTT. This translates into CASSFDRGSEKLFF.

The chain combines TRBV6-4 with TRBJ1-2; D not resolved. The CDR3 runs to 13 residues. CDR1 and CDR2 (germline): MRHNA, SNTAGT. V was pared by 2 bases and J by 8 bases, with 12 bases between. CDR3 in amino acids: CASSDELGGGYTF. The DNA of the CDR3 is TGTGCCAGCAGTGACGAGCTCGGAGGAGGCTACACCTTC.

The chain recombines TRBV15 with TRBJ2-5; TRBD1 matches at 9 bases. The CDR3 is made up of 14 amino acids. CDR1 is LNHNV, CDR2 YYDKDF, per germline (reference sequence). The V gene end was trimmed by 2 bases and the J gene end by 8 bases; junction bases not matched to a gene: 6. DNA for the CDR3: TGTGCCACCAGCAGATCCGGGACAGGGAAAACCCAGTACTTC. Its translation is CATSRSGTGKTQYF.

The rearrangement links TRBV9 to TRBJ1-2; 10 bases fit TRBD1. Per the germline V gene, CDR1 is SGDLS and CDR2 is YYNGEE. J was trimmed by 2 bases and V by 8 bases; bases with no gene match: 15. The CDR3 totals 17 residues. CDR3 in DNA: TGTGCCAGGGGGGACGGTCAGCGGGACAGGGGAAACTATGGCTACACCTTC. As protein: CARGDGQRDRGNYGYTF.

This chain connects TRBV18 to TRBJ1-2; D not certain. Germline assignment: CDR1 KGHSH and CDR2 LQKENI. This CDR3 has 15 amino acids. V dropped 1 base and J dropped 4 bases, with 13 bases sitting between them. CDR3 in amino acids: CASSPQRDLSYGYTF. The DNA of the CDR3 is TGTGCCAGCTCACCACAACGGGATCTCTCCTATGGCTACACCTTC.

Written as DNA, the CDR3 is TGTGCCAGCAGCAAGGGACAGGGCTTGATCTACACCGGGGAGCTGTTTTTT. This sequence encodes CASSKGQGLIYTGELFF. This chain joins TRBV28 and TRBJ2-2, with TRBD1 matching 9 bases. Per germline, CDR1 MDHEN and CDR2 SYDVKM. The CDR3 extends over 17 amino acids. V dropped 6 bases and J dropped 3; count of bases not matched to a gene: 11.

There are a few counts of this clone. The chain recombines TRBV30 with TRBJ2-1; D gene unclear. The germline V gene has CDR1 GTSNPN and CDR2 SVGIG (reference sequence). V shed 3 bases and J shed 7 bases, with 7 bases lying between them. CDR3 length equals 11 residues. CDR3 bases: TGTGCCTGGAGAAAAGCGAATGAGCAGTTCTTC. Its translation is CAWRKANEQFF.

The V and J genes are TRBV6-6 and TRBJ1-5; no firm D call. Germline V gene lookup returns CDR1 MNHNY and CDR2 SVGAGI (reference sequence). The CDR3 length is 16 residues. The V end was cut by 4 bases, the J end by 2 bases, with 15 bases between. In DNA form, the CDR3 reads TGTGCCAGCAGTTCCCCGTCGGGAAACGGCAATCAGCCCCAGCATTTT. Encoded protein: CASSSPSGNGNQPQHF.

The CDR3 sequence: CASSSTPGGGEQYF. In DNA form, the CDR3 reads TGTGCCAGCAGCTCCACTCCAGGGGGTGGGGAGCAGTACTTC. The rearrangement links TRBV11-3 to TRBJ2-7, with 7 nucleotides matching TRBD1. V trimming: 4 bases; J trimming: 7 bases; junction bases outside the gene matches: 10. Germline V CDR1 and CDR2: SGHNT, YENEEA. The CDR3 sequence is 14 residues long.

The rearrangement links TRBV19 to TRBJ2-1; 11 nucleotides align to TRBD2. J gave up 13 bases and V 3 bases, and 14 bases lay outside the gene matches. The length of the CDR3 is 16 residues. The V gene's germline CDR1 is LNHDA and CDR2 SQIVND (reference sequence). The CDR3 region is CASSIRGLADSGGQFF. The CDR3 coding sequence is TGTGCCAGTAGTATTCGGGGACTAGCGGATTCTGGAGGACAGTTCTTC.

CDR3 loop: CASSVEAGWGLNTEAFF. The CDR3 bases are TGTGCCAGCAGCGTAGAAGCGGGTTGGGGCCTAAACACTGAAGCTTTCTTT. The chain has TRBV9 and TRBJ1-1; tentative D call: TRBD1 (5 bases). The germline V and J ends were trimmed by 0 bases and 2 bases, with 17 bases remaining between them. CDR1 and CDR2 from the germline V gene are SGDLS and YYNGEE. CDR3 size: 17 residues.

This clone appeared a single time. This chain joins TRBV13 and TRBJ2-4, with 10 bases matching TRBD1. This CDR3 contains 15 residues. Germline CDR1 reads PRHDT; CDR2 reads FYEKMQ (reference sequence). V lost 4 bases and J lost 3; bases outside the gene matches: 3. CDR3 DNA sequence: TGTGCCAGCAGCTCGGGACAGGGGTTCAAAAACATTCAGTACTTC. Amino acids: CASSSGQGFKNIQYF.

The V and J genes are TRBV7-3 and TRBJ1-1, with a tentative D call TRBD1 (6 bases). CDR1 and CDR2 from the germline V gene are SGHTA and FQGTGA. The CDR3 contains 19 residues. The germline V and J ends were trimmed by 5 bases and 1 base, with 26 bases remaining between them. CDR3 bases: TGTGCCAGCAGCCCAACCCCCCCACAGGGCGCCTGGAGGAACACTGAAGCTTTCTTT. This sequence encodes CASSPTPPQGAWRNTEAFF.

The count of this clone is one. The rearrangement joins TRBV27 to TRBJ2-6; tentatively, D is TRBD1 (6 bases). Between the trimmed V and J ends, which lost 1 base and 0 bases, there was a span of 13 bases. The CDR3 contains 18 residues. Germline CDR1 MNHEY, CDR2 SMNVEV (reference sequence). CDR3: CASSLWTAGASGANVLTF. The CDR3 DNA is TGTGCCAGCAGTTTATGGACGGCAGGGGCCTCTGGGGCCAACGTCCTGACTTTC.

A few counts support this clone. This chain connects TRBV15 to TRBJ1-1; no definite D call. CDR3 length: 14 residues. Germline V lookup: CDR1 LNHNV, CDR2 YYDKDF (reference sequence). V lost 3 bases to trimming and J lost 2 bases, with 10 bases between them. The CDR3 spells CATSSWQANTEAFF. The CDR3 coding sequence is TGTGCCACCAGCAGCTGGCAGGCCAACACTGAAGCTTTCTTT.

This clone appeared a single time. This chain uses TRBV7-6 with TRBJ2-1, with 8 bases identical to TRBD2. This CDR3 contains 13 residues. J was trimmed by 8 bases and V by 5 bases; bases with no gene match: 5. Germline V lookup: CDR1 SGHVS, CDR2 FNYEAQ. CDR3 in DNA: TGTGCCAGCAGCCCGGCGGGGGGCTATGAGCAGTTCTTC. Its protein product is CASSPAGGYEQFF. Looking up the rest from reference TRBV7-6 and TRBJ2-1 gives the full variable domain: GAGVSQSPRYKVTKRGQDVALRCDPISGHVSLYWYRQALGQGPEFLTYFNYEAQQDKSGLPNDRFSAERPEGSISTLTIQRTEQRDSAMYRCASSPAGGYEQFFGPGTRLTVL.

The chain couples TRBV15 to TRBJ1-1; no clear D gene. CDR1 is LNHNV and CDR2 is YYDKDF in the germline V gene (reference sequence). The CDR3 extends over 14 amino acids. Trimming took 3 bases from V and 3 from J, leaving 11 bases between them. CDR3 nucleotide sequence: TGTGCCACCAGCAGCCCCCGGGGTTACACTGAAGCTTTCTTT. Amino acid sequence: CATSSPRGYTEAFF.

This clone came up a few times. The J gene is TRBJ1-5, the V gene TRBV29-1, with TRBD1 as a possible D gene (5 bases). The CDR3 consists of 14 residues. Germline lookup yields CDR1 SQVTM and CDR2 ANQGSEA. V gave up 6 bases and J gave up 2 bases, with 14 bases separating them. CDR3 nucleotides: TGCAGCGTATCTACAGGTTGGGGCAATCAGCCCCAGCATTTT. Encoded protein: CSVSTGWGNQPQHF. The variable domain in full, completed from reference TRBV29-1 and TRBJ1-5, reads SAVISQKPSRDICQRGTSLTIQCQVDSQVTMMFWYRQQPGQSLTLIATANQGSEATYESGFVIDKFPISRPNLTFSTLTVSNMSPEDSSIYLCSVSTGWGNQPQHFGDGTRLSIL.